These 20 T cell receptor beta chains share one sample of origin, sequenced in a study of CD8+ T cells in alopecia areata. Investigators isolated RNA and reverse transcribed it into cDNA to act as the sequencing template. TCRdb's copy holds only in-frame clones and misses some; the assay was immunoSEQ multiplex PCR. This sample carries 200,000 to 250,000 clones, less than 45% of them seen once, and the ten largest clones take under 0.55%. As to treatment: oral pan-JAK inhibitor, 5-10 mg twice daily. The starting material was CD4+ T cells sorted from blood, obtained at approximately week 30, from a patient treated with tofacitinib. The receptors come from a human donor with alopecia areata.

This clone was picked up a small number of times. This rearrangement joins TRBV6-5 to TRBJ1-1; D gene uncertain. In germline, CDR1 is MNHEY, CDR2 SVGAGI. CDR3 size: 12 residues. V was pared by 5 bases and J by 8 bases, with 12 bases between. Here the CDR3 DNA reads TGTGCCAGCAGTAATCCGGGGTTCGAAGCTTTCTTT. It is translated as CASSNPGFEAFF.

The chain recombines TRBV9 with TRBJ2-3, with D possibly matching TRBD2 (7 bases). Trimming removed 4 bases at V and 0 bases at J, with 18 bases between. Germline CDR1 SGDLS, CDR2 YYNGEE. There are 17 residues in the CDR3. The CDR3 coding sequence is TGTGCCAGCAGCCAAGCCCAGGGAGGGGGAAGCACAGATACGCAGTATTTT. It codes for CASSQAQGGGSTDTQYF.

This clone was seen a few times. The chain carries TRBV29-1 and TRBJ2-3; TRBD2 agrees at 10 bases. Per the germline V gene, CDR1 is SQVTM and CDR2 is ANQGSEA. The CDR3 has 13 amino acids. Trimming at V came to 8 bases and at J to 1 base, leaving 3 bases not matched to a gene. The CDR3 DNA is TGCAGCTCCGGGACTAGCGGCACAGATACGCAGTATTTT. Protein product: CSSGTSGTDTQYF.

This clone was counted a few times. The V gene is TRBV5-1, the J gene TRBJ2-3, with D possibly matching TRBD2 (6 bases). The CDR3 length is 14 residues. V was clipped by 4 bases and J by 2 bases, with 11 bases between them. The germline V gene has CDR1 SGHRS and CDR2 YFSETQ. The CDR3 sequence is CASSAGLNTDTQYF. CDR3 coding DNA: TGCGCCAGCAGCGCGGGGCTAAACACAGATACGCAGTATTTT.

This clone was detected a few times. This chain uses TRBV27 with TRBJ1-1; 7 bases are a match to TRBD1. V shed 7 bases, J shed 1 base, and the junction held 6 bases outside the gene matches. The CDR3 totals 14 residues. Germline CDR1 is MNHEY and CDR2 is SMNVEV (reference sequence). The CDR3 DNA follows: TGTGCCAGCACCTCGGGACAGCGGAACACTGAAGCTTTCTTT. This encodes CASTSGQRNTEAFF.

This chain connects TRBV30 to TRBJ1-1; weak D call: TRBD1 (6 bases). Germline CDR1 is GTSNPN and CDR2 is SVGIG (reference sequence). The CDR3 has 14 amino acids. The V end lost 8 bases, the J end lost 4 bases, and 20 bases lay between the germline ends. DNA for the CDR3: TGTGCCCTCTCAATCGGGGGCCTAGGCACTGAAGCTTTCTTT. Its protein is CALSIGGLGTEAFF.

In the case of this clone: One end of the junction does not line up with germline, which may come from a read error. CDR3 bases: TGTGCCAGCAGCTTACAAGGGGCCTTC. As protein: CASSLQGAF. The chain recombines TRBV7-9 with TRBJ1-2; D possibly corresponds to TRBD1 (5 bases). The germline gives CDR1 SEHNR, CDR2 FQNEAQ (reference sequence). CDR3 length equals 9 residues.

This clone was recorded only once. The V gene is TRBV30, the J gene TRBJ1-2, with D unclear. Trimming shortened V by 0 bases and J by 6 bases, and 5 bases separated the two germline ends. The germline V gene has CDR1 GTSNPN and CDR2 SVGIG (reference sequence). The CDR3 runs 11 residues. In nucleotides, the CDR3 is TGTGCCTGGAGTGTATTAGATGGCTACACCTTC. Translating gives CAWSVLDGYTF.

V is TRBV18 and J is TRBJ1-2; 9 bases are a match to TRBD1. CDR1 KGHSH and CDR2 LQKENI come from the germline V gene. This CDR3 has 15 amino acids. V gave up 4 bases and J gave up 7 bases; unmatched junction bases: 10. CDR3 coding DNA: TGTGCCAGCTCACGACCTGGACAGGGGAGGATTGGCTACACCTTC. Amino acid sequence: CASSRPGQGRIGYTF.

The V call is TRBV9, the J call TRBJ2-7; 8 positions agree with TRBD1. There are 17 residues in the CDR3. V was pared by 4 bases and J by 3 bases, with 15 bases of the junction left unmatched. Looked up from germline, CDR1 is SGDLS and CDR2 is YYNGEE. The CDR3 sequence: CASSPKLGTGYVYEQYF. In DNA form, the CDR3 reads TGTGCCAGCAGCCCTAAGTTAGGGACAGGTTATGTCTACGAGCAGTACTTC.

The J gene is TRBJ2-4, the V gene TRBV2; perhaps TRBD2 as D (6 bases). Trimming shortened V by 7 bases and J by 9 bases, and 19 bases separated the two germline ends. The CDR3 length is 14 residues. CDR1 SNHLY and CDR2 FYNNEI come from the germline V gene. The CDR3 bases are TGTGCCAGCATGGGGGAGCGGAGGGAGATCATTCAGTACTTC. Residues: CASMGERREIIQYF.

The genes are TRBV19 and TRBJ2-2; D is ambiguous. This CDR3 contains 13 residues. CDR1 and CDR2 from the germline V gene are LNHDA and SQIVND (reference sequence). V shed 3 bases and J shed 6 bases, with 8 bases lying between them. The CDR3 is CASSIVGAGELFF. The CDR3 nucleotides read TGTGCCAGTAGTATTGTTGGCGCCGGGGAGCTGTTTTTT.

The chain carries TRBV6-6 and TRBJ1-5; TRBD1 might be the D (5 bases). The CDR3 spans 13 residues. Germline assignment: CDR1 MNHNY and CDR2 SVGAGI (reference sequence). V shed 7 bases and J shed 3 bases, with 10 bases lying between them. CDR3 loop: CASTTVYNQPQHF. The CDR3 DNA follows: TGTGCCAGCACGACAGTTTACAATCAGCCCCAGCATTTT.

A few counts support this clone. This sequence joins TRBV18 and TRBJ2-3, with D perhaps matching TRBD1 (6 bases). Trimming cost V 4 bases and J 2 bases, with 10 bases left between them. CDR3 size: 14 residues. Germline V gives CDR1 KGHSH, CDR2 LQKENI. The DNA for the CDR3 is TGTGCCAGCTCACGGACAGACCACACAGATACGCAGTATTTT. It is translated as CASSRTDHTDTQYF.

The rearrangement joins TRBV6-6 to TRBJ2-2; a weak D match, TRBD1 (6 bases). Looked up from germline, CDR1 is MNHNY and CDR2 is SVGAGI (reference sequence). The length of the CDR3 is 15 residues. The V and J ends lost 6 bases and 8 bases respectively, with 19 bases between them. CDR3 protein: CASRTHAAGAGELFF. CDR3 sequence (DNA): TGTGCCAGCAGGACGCATGCCGCAGGGGCGGGGGAGCTGTTTTTT.

The chain is built from TRBV28 and TRBJ1-1; D is possibly TRBD1 (5 bases). CDR3 length: 14 residues. Germline V CDR1 and CDR2: MDHEN, SYDVKM. V was shortened by 2 bases and J by 7 bases, with 14 bases between the two germline ends. The CDR3 reads CASSLDSLYDEAFF. In DNA, the CDR3 is TGTGCCAGCAGTTTAGACAGCCTATACGATGAAGCTTTCTTT.

This clone was recorded once. The chain couples TRBV9 to TRBJ2-3, with 10 nucleotides matching TRBD2. This CDR3 region has 14 residues. J gave up 6 bases and V 5 bases, and 6 bases lay outside the gene matches. Germline V gene data show CDR1 as SGDLS and CDR2 as YYNGEE. The CDR3 protein is CASRPPSGSDTQYF. CDR3 DNA sequence: TGTGCCAGCAGACCTCCTAGCGGGAGCGATACGCAGTATTTT. Looking up the rest from reference TRBV9 and TRBJ2-3 gives the full variable domain: DSGVTQTPKHLITATGQRVTLRCSPRSGDLSVYWYQQSLDQGLQFLIQYYNGEERAKGNILERFSAQQFPDLHSELNLSSLELGDSALYFCASRPPSGSDTQYFGPGTRLTVL.

In nucleotides, the CDR3 is TGCGCCAGCAGCTTTATGACAGAAACCTATGGCTACACCTTC. Translated, it gives CASSFMTETYGYTF. V and J are TRBV5-1 and TRBJ1-2; weak D call: TRBD1 (5 bases). Germline V gene sequence: CDR1 SGHRS, CDR2 YFSETQ. The CDR3 has 14 residues. Deletions cut 2 bases from V and 4 bases from J, with 12 bases between.

The chain links TRBV19 to TRBJ1-1, with a weak D call TRBD1 (5 bases). Per the germline V gene, CDR1 is LNHDA and CDR2 is SQIVND (reference sequence). The CDR3 runs to 15 residues. V was pared by 5 bases and J by 3 bases, with 16 bases between. The CDR3 region has the DNA TGTGCCAGTAGTGTGCCCGGGACGGGAGACACTGAAGCTTTCTTT. Its translation is CASSVPGTGDTEAFF.

The J gene is TRBJ2-1, the V gene TRBV15; perhaps TRBD2 as D (6 bases). This CDR3 has 15 residues. Germline V gene sequence: CDR1 LNHNV, CDR2 YYDKDF (reference sequence). V lost 8 bases to trimming and J lost 4 bases, with 18 bases between them. CDR3 nucleotides: TGTGCCACCCGAACCGGGGACTTGAATTACAATGAGCAGTTCTTC. The encoded protein is CATRTGDLNYNEQFF. Supplemented by reference TRBV15 and TRBJ2-1, the full variable domain reads DAMVIQNPRYQVTQFGKPVTLSCSQTLNHNVMYWYQQKSSQAPKLLFHYYDKDFNNEADTPDNFQSRRPNTSFCFLDIRSPGLGDTAMYLCATRTGDLNYNEQFFGPGTRLTVL.